The 29 T cell receptor beta chains in this list originate from one sample, sequenced in a study of CD8+ T cells in alopecia areata. Treatment defined: oral pan-JAK inhibitor, 5-10 mg twice daily. Following RNA extraction, reverse transcription yielded cDNA that acted as the sequencing template. Generated by immunoSEQ multiplex PCR, the TCRdb table keeps only in-frame clones and is missing some. The sample lists about 200,000 clones; 55% to 75% were seen once. Sequences were derived from CD4+ T cells sorted from blood, sampled at week 24, from a patient treated with tofacitinib. The receptor set was obtained from a human donor with alopecia areata.

This clone was seen only once. At one boundary the junction diverges from the germline segment, which might be a read error. The chain employs TRBV14 and TRBJ2-2, with D perhaps matching TRBD2 (5 bases). CDR3 length: 16 residues. Germline V lookup: CDR1 SGHDN, CDR2 FVKESK. For the CDR3, the DNA is TGTGCCCGCAGCCAAGATATCTCGGGAAACACCGGGGAGCTGTTTTTT. This translates into CARSQDISGNTGELFF.

CDR3 bases: TGTGCCAGCAGCCTGACGCGGGGGCGCGGGTATGGCTACACCTTC. Its translation: CASSLTRGRGYGYTF. This chain links TRBV7-2 with TRBJ1-2; perhaps TRBD1 as D (6 bases). CDR3 length: 15 amino acids. The V and J ends lost 5 bases and 5 bases respectively, with 18 bases between them. The V gene's germline CDR1 is SGHTA and CDR2 FQGNSA.

This clone showed up just a few times. The rearrangement joins TRBV7-2 to TRBJ1-3; D remains ambiguous. V gave up 1 base and J gave up 0 bases, with 7 bases separating them. CDR3 length: 15 residues. CDR1 is SGHTA, CDR2 FQGNSA, per germline. This CDR3 reads CASSLGRISGNTIYF. For the CDR3, the DNA is TGTGCCAGCAGCTTAGGACGGATCTCTGGAAACACCATATATTTT.

This sequence joins TRBV10-3 and TRBJ1-3; unclear D gene. V lost 3 bases, J lost 1 base, and 4 bases lay in between. Germline-derived CDR1 and CDR2 are ENHRY and SYGVKD. The CDR3 length is 13 residues. The CDR3 nucleotides are TGTGCCATCAGTGAATCGTCTGGAAACACCATATATTTT. Protein sequence: CAISESSGNTIYF.

This clone turned up a few times. The gene calls are TRBV7-2 and TRBJ1-2; 7 positions match TRBD1. The junction had 15 bases not matched to a gene; V was cut back by 2 bases and J by 6 bases. The CDR3 runs 17 residues. Germline V CDR1 and CDR2: SGHTA, FQGNSA. CDR3 in DNA: TGTGCCAGCAGCTTAAAAGTAGTGGCAGGGGGATGGGATGGCTACACCTTC. It is translated as CASSLKVVAGGWDGYTF.

The chain is built from TRBV29-1 and TRBJ1-5; TRBD1 aligns across 9 bases. With 3 bases clipped from V and 6 bases from J, the junction kept 0 bases outside the gene matches. Germline V lookup: CDR1 SQVTM, CDR2 ANQGSEA. The CDR3 runs to 12 residues. DNA of the CDR3: TGCAGCGTTGAGGGACAGGGTCAGCCCCAGCATTTT. It codes for CSVEGQGQPQHF.

V is TRBV30 and J is TRBJ1-5; the D is unclear. The V gene lost 1 base and the J gene lost 3 bases, with 10 bases spanning the gap. The CDR3 runs 14 residues. Germline CDR1 is GTSNPN and CDR2 is SVGIG (reference sequence). CDR3 loop: CAWSATELNQPQHF. The CDR3 coding sequence is TGTGCCTGGAGTGCCACGGAACTCAATCAGCCCCAGCATTTT.

This clone was observed a handful of times. This chain connects TRBV29-1 to TRBJ1-2; D is unresolved. Germline V gene sequence: CDR1 SQVTM, CDR2 ANQGSEA. V gave up 3 bases and J gave up 5 bases, with 10 bases separating them. The CDR3 totals 12 residues. CDR3 nucleotides: TGCAGCGTTGACACTGGGTTATATGGCTACACCTTC. Its translation is CSVDTGLYGYTF.

Only a few counts were recorded for this clone. V and J are TRBV11-1 and TRBJ2-5, with D possibly TRBD2 on 6 matching bases. The ends were cut back, 4 bases at V and 3 bases at J, with 18 bases in the middle. CDR1 SGHAT and CDR2 FQDESV come from the germline V gene (reference sequence). CDR3 length: 16 residues. CDR3 sequence reads: CASSSRDRGGEETQYF. The CDR3 DNA reads as TGTGCCAGCAGCTCCAGAGATAGGGGAGGCGAAGAGACCCAGTACTTC.

This clone was counted between two and nine times. The V gene is TRBV7-9, the J gene TRBJ2-1; no clear D gene. The CDR3 runs to 12 residues. The germline CDR1 and CDR2 sequences are SEHNR and FQNEAQ (reference sequence). V was shortened by 4 bases and J by 6 bases, with 7 bases between the two germline ends. The CDR3 spells CASSSGFNEQFF. CDR3 sequence (DNA): TGTGCCAGCAGCTCAGGTTTCAATGAGCAGTTCTTC.

V usage is TRBV5-1 and J usage is TRBJ2-3; D uncertain. Germline CDR1 reads SGHRS; CDR2 reads YFSETQ. V was cut by 0 bases and J by 2 bases, with 7 bases left in between. The CDR3 loop spans 14 amino acids. The CDR3 nucleotides are TGCGCCAGCAGCTTGGATAGGGTCACAGATACGCAGTATTTT. Its translation is CASSLDRVTDTQYF.

This sequence joins TRBV10-3 and TRBJ2-3; D ambiguous. The CDR3 spans 13 residues. Germline CDR1 is ENHRY and CDR2 is SYGVKD. Trimming left V 3 bases short and J 8 bases short, with 12 bases between. CDR3 coding DNA: TGTGCCATCAGTGATTCCGTAGGTGGTACGCAGTATTTT. As protein: CAISDSVGGTQYF.

The V call is TRBV30, the J call TRBJ2-5; D tentatively reads TRBD1 or TRBD2 (5 bases each). Germline CDR1 and CDR2: GTSNPN and SVGIG (reference sequence). V was shortened by 3 bases and J by 1 base, with 15 bases between the two germline ends. This CDR3 has 15 residues. The CDR3 coding sequence is TGTGCCTGGAGGACGGGGCGGACTGTCCAAGAGACCCAGTACTTC. Translating it yields CAWRTGRTVQETQYF.

The CDR3, as DNA: TGTGCCAGCAGCCTTAACCGCGACGAGCAGTACTTC. Amino acids: CASSLNRDEQYF. The chain combines TRBV25-1 with TRBJ2-7, with unresolved D. V was clipped by 6 bases and J by 5 bases, with 11 bases between them. The CDR3 has 12 amino acids. The germline CDR1 and CDR2 sequences are MGHDK and SYGVNS.

The chain couples TRBV5-1 to TRBJ2-7; tentative D call: TRBD1 (6 bases). Germline V gives CDR1 SGHRS, CDR2 YFSETQ. The CDR3 loop spans 14 amino acids. V was pared by 2 bases and J by 4 bases, with 13 bases between. The CDR3 sequence is CASSFSQGRYEQYF. The CDR3 coding sequence is TGCGCCAGCAGCTTTTCACAGGGACGTTACGAGCAGTACTTC.

This chain connects TRBV29-1 to TRBJ1-4, with D possibly being TRBD1 (5 bases). The ends were cut back, 6 bases at V and 4 bases at J, with 12 bases in the middle. CDR3 size: 13 residues. Looked up from germline, CDR1 is SQVTM and CDR2 is ANQGSEA. The CDR3 sequence: CSVKRGSNEKLFF. The CDR3 region has the DNA TGCAGCGTCAAAAGGGGCAGTAATGAAAAACTGTTTTTT.

The chain joins TRBV7-2 to TRBJ2-1; unclear D gene. V lost 5 bases and J 0 bases, leaving 8 bases between the germline ends. Germline V CDR1 and CDR2: SGHTA, FQGNSA. This CDR3 is built from 14 residues. The CDR3 sequence is CASSPRSSYNEQFF. CDR3 nucleotides: TGTGCCAGCAGCCCTAGAAGCTCCTACAATGAGCAGTTCTTC.

This clone was detected a few times. The gene calls are TRBV30 and TRBJ2-5; 7 nucleotides align to TRBD1. The V segment lost 2 bases and the J segment 4 bases; nucleotides outside the gene matches: 4. The length of the CDR3 is 13 residues. CDR1 and CDR2 (germline): GTSNPN, SVGIG (reference sequence). CDR3: CAWSRDSLETQYF. DNA of the CDR3: TGTGCCTGGAGTCGGGACAGCTTAGAGACCCAGTACTTC.

This clone was counted between two and nine times. The genes are TRBV5-1 and TRBJ1-5; 10 nucleotides match TRBD1. The CDR3 consists of 14 residues. CDR1 SGHRS and CDR2 YFSETQ come from the germline V gene. The trim removed 4 bases at V and 5 bases at J, leaving 3 bases unmatched. The CDR3 region is CASSVGQGHQPQHF. In DNA, the CDR3 is TGCGCCAGCAGCGTGGGACAGGGGCATCAGCCCCAGCATTTT.

This clone turned up a few times. The V gene is TRBV5-4, the J gene TRBJ2-3; no reliable D call. The CDR3 runs to 15 residues. The V end lost 4 bases, the J end lost 1 base, and 13 bases lay between the germline ends. The germline CDR1 and CDR2 sequences are SGHNT and YYREEE (reference sequence). DNA for the CDR3: TGTGCCAGCAGCATGGGTCCGACGCGCACAGATACGCAGTATTTT. Amino acids: CASSMGPTRTDTQYF.

This clone was seen a handful of times. CDR3 bases: TGTGCCAGCAGTTACTCGGGACAGGGAGGTCATCAGCCCCAGCATTTT. It yields the protein CASSYSGQGGHQPQHF. The J gene is TRBJ1-5, the V gene TRBV6-6; 9 bases are shared with TRBD1. V shed 0 bases, J shed 5 bases, and the junction held 5 bases outside the gene matches. This CDR3 is 16 amino acids long. Germline CDR1 MNHNY, CDR2 SVGAGI (reference sequence).

The chain uses TRBV27 and TRBJ1-5; D possibly corresponds to TRBD1 (5 bases). The CDR3 extends over 15 amino acids. V was cut by 7 bases and J by 0 bases, with 13 bases left in between. Germline values: CDR1 MNHEY, CDR2 SMNVEV (reference sequence). The CDR3 DNA sequence: TGTGCCAGCAATGATGACAGAGCTAGCAATCAGCCCCAGCATTTT. It encodes CASNDDRASNQPQHF.

The rearrangement joins TRBV4-1 to TRBJ2-1, with 10 bases identical to TRBD2. The germline V gene encodes CDR1 MGHRA and CDR2 YSYEKL. V lost 1 base and J lost 10; bases outside the gene matches: 7. This CDR3 has 15 amino acids. The CDR3 here is CASSQVLVSGGEQFF. The CDR3 DNA follows: TGCGCCAGCAGCCAAGTTTTGGTTAGCGGGGGGGAGCAGTTCTTC.

This clone was found a few times. The genes are TRBV7-3 and TRBJ2-3; D is uncertain. Trimming took 2 bases from V and 4 from J, leaving 1 base between them. The CDR3 sequence is 11 residues long. Germline CDR1 reads SGHTA; CDR2 reads FQGTGA. CDR3 region: CASSLADTQYF. The DNA for the CDR3 is TGTGCCAGCAGCTTAGCAGATACGCAGTATTTT.

This chain joins TRBV9 and TRBJ2-5; D gene ambiguous. The CDR3 totals 11 residues. Trimming removed 4 bases at V and 6 bases at J, with 7 bases between. Per the germline V gene, CDR1 is SGDLS and CDR2 is YYNGEE. The CDR3 loop is CASSKGKTQYF. The CDR3 bases are TGTGCCAGCAGCAAAGGGAAGACCCAGTACTTC.

This clone showed up many times. The genes are TRBV10-3 and TRBJ2-1, with 12 bases lining up with TRBD1. This CDR3 comprises 17 residues. V trimming: 2 bases; J trimming: 7 bases; junction bases outside the gene matches: 9. Per germline, CDR1 ENHRY and CDR2 SYGVKD. This CDR3 is CAISETLPGQGANEQFF. The CDR3 DNA reads as TGTGCCATCAGTGAGACACTTCCGGGACAGGGGGCGAATGAGCAGTTCTTC.

For the CDR3, the DNA is TGCGCCAGCAGCTTGTCACAGAAACAAGAGACCCAGTACTTC. This sequence encodes CASSLSQKQETQYF. The gene calls are TRBV5-1 and TRBJ2-5, with D hard to call. This CDR3 has 14 amino acids. Trimming cost V 1 base and J 2 bases, with 9 bases left between them. Germline CDR1 reads SGHRS; CDR2 reads YFSETQ.

This clone occurred a few times. V gene TRBV7-9 combines with J gene TRBJ2-3; D is unresolved. The length of the CDR3 is 12 residues. Germline V CDR1 and CDR2: SEHNR, FQNEAQ (reference sequence). The germline V and J ends were trimmed by 5 bases and 6 bases, with 9 bases remaining between them. CDR3 amino acids: CASSGQLDTQYF. CDR3 coding DNA: TGTGCCAGCAGCGGCCAGCTGGATACGCAGTATTTT.

V is TRBV29-1 and J is TRBJ2-5; 10 bases fit TRBD2. V dropped 2 bases and J dropped 4; count of bases not matched to a gene: 4. The germline CDR1 and CDR2 sequences are SQVTM and ANQGSEA. The CDR3 length is 14 residues. This CDR3 reads CSVEPSGRGETQYF. DNA of the CDR3: TGCAGCGTTGAACCGAGCGGGAGGGGAGAGACCCAGTACTTC.